This T cell receptor beta chain was found in a study of blood T cell repertoires in COVID-19. As for the study in general: Acute and convalescent COVID-19 samples came from the United States, Italy and Spain. From T cells, B-cell-depleted T cells, or PBMCs came the material, which was cDNA or gDNA.

The CDR3 sequence is 15 residues long. The V gene's germline CDR1 is MNHEY and CDR2 SVGAGI. Trimming stripped 4 bases from V and 3 bases from J, with 15 bases between. Method: immunoSEQ multiplex PCR; TCRdb's copy keeps in-frame clones and lacks some. The table shows roughly 310,000 clones, with roughly 90% occurring only once. The specimen was peripheral blood. The chain couples TRBV6-5 to TRBJ1-2; a possible D gene is TRBD1 (6 bases). This sequence was found in a woman between 45 and 60 years old with active or convalescent COVID-19. CDR3 in amino acids: CASSSPRDTYYGYTF. As DNA, the CDR3 is TGTGCCAGCAGTTCTCCTCGGGACACATACTATGGCTACACCTTC.